These 15 T cell receptor beta chains share one sample of origin, sequenced in a study of shared clonotypes between healthy human individuals. The assay was immunoSEQ multiplex PCR, and TCRdb's table has in-frame clones only and misses some. Altogether 780,000 or so clones are present, over 55% being singletons, with the ten largest covering more than 1.5%. The specimen was memory CD4+ T cells sorted from blood. As to subset: CD45RA-negative fraction. Source of these receptors: a woman in her thirties in good health.

Notes on this clone: The sample contains more than one DNA sequence encoding this CDR3. V and J are TRBV5-1 and TRBJ1-3; tentatively, D is TRBD1 (5 bases). The CDR3 runs to 16 residues. V shed 4 bases and J shed 0 bases, with 14 bases lying between them. Germline V gene lookup returns CDR1 SGHRS and CDR2 YFSETQ. CDR3 coding DNA: TGCGCCAGCAGCCTGGGACCCGCCGGCTCTGGAAACACCATATATTTT. Protein: CASSLGPAGSGNTIYF.

V is TRBV7-9 and J is TRBJ2-7; D remains ambiguous. With 1 base removed from V and 4 bases from J, the gap between germline ends came to 14 bases. This CDR3 region has 15 residues. CDR1 and CDR2 from the germline V gene are SEHNR and FQNEAQ (reference sequence). The CDR3 bases are TGTGCCAGCAGCTTAGATGGTGGGATTCGGTACGAGCAGTACTTC. It encodes CASSLDGGIRYEQYF.

V usage is TRBV6-6 and J usage is TRBJ2-2; the match to TRBD2 covers 8 bases. V lost 9 bases to trimming and J lost 0 bases; unmatched junction nucleotides: 3. Germline assignment: CDR1 MNHNY and CDR2 SVGAGI (reference sequence). CDR3 length: 14 residues. In DNA, the CDR3 is TGTGCCAGTCGGCGGGAGGCGAACACCGGGGAGCTGTTTTTT. This translates into CASRREANTGELFF.

This clone has only one observation. The V and J genes are TRBV4-2 and TRBJ2-7; D is perhaps TRBD2 (5 bases). The V gene lost 0 bases and the J gene lost 0 bases, with 9 bases spanning the gap. The CDR3 loop spans 15 amino acids. Germline loops: CDR1 LGHNA, CDR2 YNFKEQ. The CDR3 coding sequence is TGTGCCAGCAGCCAAGATATAAGCGGCTCCTACGAGCAGTACTTC. Its translation: CASSQDISGSYEQYF.

In its sample, this clone was seen a few times. V and J are TRBV7-9 and TRBJ1-1, with D perhaps TRBD1 (6 bases). Trimming took 5 bases from V and 0 from J, leaving 25 bases between them. Germline-derived CDR1 and CDR2 are SEHNR and FQNEAQ (reference sequence). The CDR3 extends over 19 amino acids. This CDR3 reads CASSPGDRAAYIMNTEAFF. The CDR3 DNA is TGTGCCAGCAGCCCAGGGGACCGGGCGGCGTACATCATGAACACTGAAGCTTTCTTT. The full variable domain, its missing parts supplied by reference TRBV7-9 and TRBJ1-1, is DTGVSQNPRHKITKRGQNVTFRCDPISEHNRLYWYRQTLGQGPEFLTYFQNEAQLEKSRLLSDRFSAERPKGSFSTLEIQRTEQGDSAMYLCASSPGDRAAYIMNTEAFFGQGTRLTVV.

V gene TRBV27 combines with J gene TRBJ2-7; the match to TRBD1 covers 7 bases. The trim removed 5 bases at V and 7 bases at J, leaving 5 bases unmatched. The CDR3 is 12 residues long. CDR1 and CDR2 (germline): MNHEY, SMNVEV (reference sequence). The CDR3 region has the DNA TGTGCCAGCAGTACGAGACAGGGAGAGCAGTACTTC. Translating it yields CASSTRQGEQYF.

This chain links TRBV19 with TRBJ2-3; TRBD1 aligns across 8 bases. Losses at the gene ends were 5 bases for V and 4 bases for J; bases not matched to a gene: 5. The germline gives CDR1 LNHDA, CDR2 SQIVND (reference sequence). The length of the CDR3 is 14 residues. The CDR3 here is CASSLDRVADTQYF. The CDR3 region has the DNA TGTGCCAGTAGTTTGGACAGGGTCGCAGATACGCAGTATTTT.

The chain couples TRBV4-1 to TRBJ2-1; D gene uncertain. Germline V CDR1 and CDR2: MGHRA, YSYEKL. The V end was cut by 0 bases, the J end by 6 bases, with 9 bases between. This CDR3 is 14 amino acids long. CDR3 sequence: CASSQESLVNEQFF. The CDR3 DNA reads as TGCGCCAGCAGCCAAGAGAGCCTAGTCAATGAGCAGTTCTTC.

The chain combines TRBV14 with TRBJ2-3; unclear D gene. Germline values: CDR1 SGHDN, CDR2 FVKESK. Trimming shortened V by 4 bases and J by 7 bases, and 15 bases separated the two germline ends. The CDR3 length is 14 residues. Here the CDR3 reads CASSRSSGSHTQYF. Here the CDR3 DNA reads TGTGCCAGCAGCCGGTCGTCGGGTTCCCATACGCAGTATTTT.

This clone was seen once. This chain joins TRBV5-4 and TRBJ2-5; TRBD2 matches at 12 bases. This CDR3 has 19 amino acids. Germline V gene sequence: CDR1 SGHNT, CDR2 YYREEE (reference sequence). Trimming cost V 5 bases and J 6 bases; bases outside gene matches: 20. As DNA, the CDR3 is TGTGCCAGCAGTCCCGAGGGGCTAGCGGGAGGGAATTTCCCAAAGACCCAGTACTTC. This gives the protein CASSPEGLAGGNFPKTQYF.

This clone showed up many times. V and J are TRBV4-1 and TRBJ2-6; 11 nucleotides line up with TRBD2. CDR1 MGHRA and CDR2 YSYEKL come from the germline V gene. This CDR3 region has 18 residues. Trimming cost V 1 base and J 1 base; bases outside gene matches: 3. CDR3 DNA sequence: TGCGCCAGCAGCCAAGGACTAGCGGGAATGTCTGGGGCCAACGTCCTGACTTTC. It specifies CASSQGLAGMSGANVLTF.

V gene TRBV27 combines with J gene TRBJ2-3; 9 nucleotides line up with TRBD1. V gave up 4 bases and J gave up 8 bases; unmatched junction bases: 13. Germline V lookup: CDR1 MNHEY, CDR2 SMNVEV (reference sequence). CDR3 length: 16 residues. This chain's CDR3 is CASSSWGQGGPATQYF. DNA for the CDR3: TGTGCCAGCAGTTCCTGGGGACAGGGAGGTCCAGCTACGCAGTATTTT.

The J gene is TRBJ2-3, the V gene TRBV5-1; a possible D gene is TRBD2 (5 bases). Germline CDR1 reads SGHRS; CDR2 reads YFSETQ. CDR3 length: 17 residues. V was clipped by 0 bases and J by 3 bases, with 17 bases between them. The DNA for the CDR3 is TGCGCCAGCAGCTTGGCCGGTGACATCGGAGGAACAGATACGCAGTATTTT. Amino acids: CASSLAGDIGGTDTQYF.

This clone was seen many times. V and J are TRBV5-1 and TRBJ2-7; a possible D gene is TRBD1 (5 bases). There are 15 residues in the CDR3. Trimming stripped 0 bases from V and 6 bases from J, with 16 bases between. From germline, CDR1 is SGHRS and CDR2 YFSETQ. CDR3 in amino acids: CASSLEEQVRGEQYF. For the CDR3, the DNA is TGCGCCAGCAGCTTGGAAGAACAGGTGAGAGGCGAGCAGTACTTC. The complete variable domain, with remaining parts taken from reference TRBV5-1 and TRBJ2-7, reads KAGVTQTPRYLIKTRGQQVTLSCSPISGHRSVSWYQQTPGQGLQFLFEYFSETQRNKGNFPGRFSGRQFSNSRSEMNVSTLELGDSALYLCASSLEEQVRGEQYFGPGTRLTVT.

This clone has more than one count but fewer than ten. V gene TRBV29-1 combines with J gene TRBJ2-3; possible D gene TRBD1, 6 bases. Germline loops: CDR1 SQVTM, CDR2 ANQGSEA. V was pared by 6 bases and J by 2 bases, with 12 bases between. The CDR3 is 13 amino acids. The CDR3 region has the DNA TGCAGCGTGGGACAACCTATCACAGATACGCAGTATTTT. Translation: CSVGQPITDTQYF.